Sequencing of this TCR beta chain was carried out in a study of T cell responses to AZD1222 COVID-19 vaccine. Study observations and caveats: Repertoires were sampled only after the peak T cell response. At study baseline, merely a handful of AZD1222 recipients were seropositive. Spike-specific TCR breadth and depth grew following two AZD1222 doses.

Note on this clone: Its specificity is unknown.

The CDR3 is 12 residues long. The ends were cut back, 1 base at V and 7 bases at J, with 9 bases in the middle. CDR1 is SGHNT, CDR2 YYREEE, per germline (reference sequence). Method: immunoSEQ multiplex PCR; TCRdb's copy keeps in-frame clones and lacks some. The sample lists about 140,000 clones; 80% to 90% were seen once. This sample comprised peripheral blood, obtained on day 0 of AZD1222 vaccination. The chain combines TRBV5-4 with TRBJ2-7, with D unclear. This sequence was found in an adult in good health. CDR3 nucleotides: TGTGCCAGCAGCTTGCTAGGTGAGGAGCAGTACTTC. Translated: CASSLLGEEQYF.